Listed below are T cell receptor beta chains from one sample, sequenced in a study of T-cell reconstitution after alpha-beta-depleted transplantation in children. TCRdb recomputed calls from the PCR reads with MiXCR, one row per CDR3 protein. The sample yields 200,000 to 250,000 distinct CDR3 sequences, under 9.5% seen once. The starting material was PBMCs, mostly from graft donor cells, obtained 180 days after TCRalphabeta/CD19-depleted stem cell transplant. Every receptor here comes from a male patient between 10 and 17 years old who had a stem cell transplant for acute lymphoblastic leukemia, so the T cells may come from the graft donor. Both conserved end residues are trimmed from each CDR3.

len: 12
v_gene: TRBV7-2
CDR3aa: ASSPGVSTDTQY

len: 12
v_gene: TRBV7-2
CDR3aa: ASSSGRTGNTIY

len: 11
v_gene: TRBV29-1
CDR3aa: SATTGQVYEQY

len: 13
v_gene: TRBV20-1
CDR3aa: SARRPGQGASGYT

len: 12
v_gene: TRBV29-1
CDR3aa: SVESIRQGNIQY

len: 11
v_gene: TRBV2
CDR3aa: ASFRGQSFGYT

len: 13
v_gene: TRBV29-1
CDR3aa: SVEVLGTSGYEQY

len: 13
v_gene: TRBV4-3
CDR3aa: ASSPRGQGSYEQY

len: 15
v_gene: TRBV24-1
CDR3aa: ATSDSGLAGGQDTQY

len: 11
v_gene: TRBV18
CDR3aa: ASSPSGLGEQY

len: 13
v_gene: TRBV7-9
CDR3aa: ASSPDGGPTYEQY

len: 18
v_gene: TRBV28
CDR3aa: ASSCHIGRERGVPYNEQF

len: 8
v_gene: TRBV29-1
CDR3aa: SASQGEQF

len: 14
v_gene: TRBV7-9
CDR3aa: ASSLEGGSSTDTQY

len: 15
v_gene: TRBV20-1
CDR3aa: SARDYTGTTPSYEQY

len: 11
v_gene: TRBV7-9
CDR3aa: ASSITEGNTIY

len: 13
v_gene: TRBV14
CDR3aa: ASSQKDSYYNEQF

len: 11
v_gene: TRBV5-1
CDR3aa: ASSGSFAGELF

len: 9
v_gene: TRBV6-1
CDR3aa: ASSEKRTYT

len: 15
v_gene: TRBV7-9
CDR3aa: ASSTRRPGQISGGYT

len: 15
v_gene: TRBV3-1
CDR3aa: ASSQGKGIGQIYGYT

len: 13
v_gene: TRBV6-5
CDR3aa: ASSYSSLTAYGYT

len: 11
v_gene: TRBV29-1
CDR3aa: SVAMDSTYGYT

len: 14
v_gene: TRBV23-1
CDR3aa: ASSQSGLAGYNEQF

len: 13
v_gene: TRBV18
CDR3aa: ASSPLPSSTDTQY

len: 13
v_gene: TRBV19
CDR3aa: ASSSWDRGQNTQY

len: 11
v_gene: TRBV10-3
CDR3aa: AITRTRQETQY

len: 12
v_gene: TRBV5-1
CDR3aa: ASSYRDKVDEQF

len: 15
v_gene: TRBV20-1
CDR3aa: SARPFSGTSKTDTQY

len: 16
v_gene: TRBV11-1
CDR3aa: ASSPSRDRNRGQETQY

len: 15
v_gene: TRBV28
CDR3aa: ASSFPPRGGSYNEQF

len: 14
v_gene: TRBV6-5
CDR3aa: ASSYLGLPGANVLT

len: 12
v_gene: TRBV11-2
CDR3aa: ASSLLGRGEKLF

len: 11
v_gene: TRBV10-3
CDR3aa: AIVAGGTDTQY

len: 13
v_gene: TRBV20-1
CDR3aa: SARDWGRGRDGYT

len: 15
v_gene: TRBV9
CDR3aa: ASSARGQGPANYGYT

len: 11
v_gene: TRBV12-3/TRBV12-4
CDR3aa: ASDRGSGNTIY

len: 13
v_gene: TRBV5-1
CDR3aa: ASTTGQGARNGYT

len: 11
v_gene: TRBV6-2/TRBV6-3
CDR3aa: ASSRDGIYGYT

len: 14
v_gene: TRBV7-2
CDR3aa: ASSSYRRAEGETQY

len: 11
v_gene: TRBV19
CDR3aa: AVRTGGYTEAF

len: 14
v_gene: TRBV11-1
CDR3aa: ASRPGTGVGQETQY